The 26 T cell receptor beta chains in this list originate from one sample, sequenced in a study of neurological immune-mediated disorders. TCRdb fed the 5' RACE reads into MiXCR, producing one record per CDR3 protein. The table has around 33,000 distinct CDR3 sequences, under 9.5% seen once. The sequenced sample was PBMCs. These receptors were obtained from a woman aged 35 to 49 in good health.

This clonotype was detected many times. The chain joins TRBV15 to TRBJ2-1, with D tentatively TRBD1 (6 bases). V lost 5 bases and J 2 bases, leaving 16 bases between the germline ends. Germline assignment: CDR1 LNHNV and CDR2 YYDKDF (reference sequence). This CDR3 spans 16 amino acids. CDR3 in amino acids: CATSSKGGRAYNEQFF. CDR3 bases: TGTGCCACCAGCTCAAAAGGGGGAAGAGCCTACAATGAGCAGTTCTTC.

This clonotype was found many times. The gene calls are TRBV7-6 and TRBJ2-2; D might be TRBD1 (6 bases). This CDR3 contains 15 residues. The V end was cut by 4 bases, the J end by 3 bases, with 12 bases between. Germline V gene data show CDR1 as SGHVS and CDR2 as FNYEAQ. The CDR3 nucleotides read TGTGCCAGCAGCTCAGGGGACCCATACACCGGGGAGCTGTTTTTT. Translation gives CASSSGDPYTGELFF.

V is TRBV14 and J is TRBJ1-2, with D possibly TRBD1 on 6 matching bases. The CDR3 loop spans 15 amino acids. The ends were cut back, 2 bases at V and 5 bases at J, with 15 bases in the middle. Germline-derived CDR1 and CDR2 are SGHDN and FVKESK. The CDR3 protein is CASSQLGRGGYGYTF. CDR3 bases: TGTGCCAGCAGCCAACTCGGCAGGGGAGGATATGGCTACACCTTC.

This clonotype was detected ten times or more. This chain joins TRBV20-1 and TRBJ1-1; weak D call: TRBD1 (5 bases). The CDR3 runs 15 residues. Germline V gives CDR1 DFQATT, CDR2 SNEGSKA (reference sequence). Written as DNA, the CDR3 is TGCAGCCCTAAGGGGCCATCCGGGGAGAGCACTGAAGCTTTCTTT. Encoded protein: CSPKGPSGESTEAFF.

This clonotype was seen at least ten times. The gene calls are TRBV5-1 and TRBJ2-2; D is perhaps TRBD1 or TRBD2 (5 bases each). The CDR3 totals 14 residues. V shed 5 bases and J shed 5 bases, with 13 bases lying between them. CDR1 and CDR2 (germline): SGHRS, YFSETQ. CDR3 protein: CASRIGATTGELFF. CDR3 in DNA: TGCGCCAGCAGAATCGGGGCGACGACCGGGGAGCTGTTTTTT.

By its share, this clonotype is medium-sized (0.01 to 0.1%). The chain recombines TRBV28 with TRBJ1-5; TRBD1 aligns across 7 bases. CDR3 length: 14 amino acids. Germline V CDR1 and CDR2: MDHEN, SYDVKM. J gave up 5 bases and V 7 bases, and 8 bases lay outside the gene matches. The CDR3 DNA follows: TGTGCCAGCATTCCATCAGGGGGTTATCAGCCCCAGCATTTT. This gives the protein CASIPSGGYQPQHF.

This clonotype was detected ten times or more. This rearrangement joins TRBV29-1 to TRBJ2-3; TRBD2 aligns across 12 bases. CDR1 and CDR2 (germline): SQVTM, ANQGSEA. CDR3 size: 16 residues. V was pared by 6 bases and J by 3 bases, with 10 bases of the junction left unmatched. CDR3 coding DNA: TGCAGCGTGCGGGGGGCGACTAGCGGGAGTACAGATACGCAGTATTTT. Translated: CSVRGATSGSTDTQYF.

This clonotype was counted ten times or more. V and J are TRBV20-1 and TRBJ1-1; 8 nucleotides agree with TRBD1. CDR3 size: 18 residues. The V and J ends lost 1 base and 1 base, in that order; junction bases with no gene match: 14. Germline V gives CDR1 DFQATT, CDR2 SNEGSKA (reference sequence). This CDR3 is CSARGEDRVGGRNTEAFF. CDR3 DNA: TGCAGTGCTAGAGGGGAGGACAGGGTGGGAGGAAGGAACACTGAAGCTTTCTTT.

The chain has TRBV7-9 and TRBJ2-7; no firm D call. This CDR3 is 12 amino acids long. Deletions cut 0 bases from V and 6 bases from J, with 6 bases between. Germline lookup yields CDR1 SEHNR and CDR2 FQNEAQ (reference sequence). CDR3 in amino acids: CASSLALTEQYF. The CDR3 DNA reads TGTGCCAGCAGCTTAGCGTTGACCGAGCAGTACTTC.

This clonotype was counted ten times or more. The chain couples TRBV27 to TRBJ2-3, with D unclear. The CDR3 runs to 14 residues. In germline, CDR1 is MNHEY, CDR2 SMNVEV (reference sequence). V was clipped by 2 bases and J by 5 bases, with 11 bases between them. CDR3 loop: CASSLSRAEDTQYF. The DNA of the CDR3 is TGTGCCAGCAGTTTAAGTAGGGCGGAAGATACGCAGTATTTT.

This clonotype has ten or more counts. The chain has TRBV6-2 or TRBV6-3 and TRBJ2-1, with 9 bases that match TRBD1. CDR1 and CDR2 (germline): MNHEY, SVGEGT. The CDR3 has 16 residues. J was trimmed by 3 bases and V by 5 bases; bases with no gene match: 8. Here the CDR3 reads CASSPDRGKVYNEQFF. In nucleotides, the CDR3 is TGTGCCAGCAGTCCTGACAGGGGGAAGGTCTACAATGAGCAGTTCTTC.

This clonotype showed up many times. For the CDR3, the DNA is TGCAGTGCCCTCCTAGGGGCAGGGGTTATCTACGAGCAGTACTTC. This gives the protein CSALLGAGVIYEQYF. The chain recombines TRBV20-1 with TRBJ2-7; tentative D call: TRBD1 (6 bases). Trimming took 6 bases from V and 3 from J, leaving 21 bases between them. This CDR3 region has 15 residues. Germline V gives CDR1 DFQATT, CDR2 SNEGSKA (reference sequence).

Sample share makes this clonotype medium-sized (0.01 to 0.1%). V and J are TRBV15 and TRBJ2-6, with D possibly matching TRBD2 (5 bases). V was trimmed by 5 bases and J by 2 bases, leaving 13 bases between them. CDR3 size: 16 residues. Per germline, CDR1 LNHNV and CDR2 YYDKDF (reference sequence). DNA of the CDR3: TGTGCCACCAGCCCTTCGTGGGGAGCTGGGGCCAACGTCCTGACTTTC. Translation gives CATSPSWGAGANVLTF.

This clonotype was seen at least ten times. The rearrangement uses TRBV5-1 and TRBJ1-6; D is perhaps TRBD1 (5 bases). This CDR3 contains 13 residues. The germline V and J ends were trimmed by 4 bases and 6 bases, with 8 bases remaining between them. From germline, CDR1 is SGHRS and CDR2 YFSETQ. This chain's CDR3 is CASSDSVNSPLHF. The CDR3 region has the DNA TGCGCCAGCAGCGACAGCGTTAATTCACCCCTCCACTTT. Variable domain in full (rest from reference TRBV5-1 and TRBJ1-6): KAGVTQTPRYLIKTRGQQVTLSCSPISGHRSVSWYQQTPGQGLQFLFEYFSETQRNKGNFPGRFSGRQFSNSRSEMNVSTLELGDSALYLCASSDSVNSPLHFGNGTRLTVT.

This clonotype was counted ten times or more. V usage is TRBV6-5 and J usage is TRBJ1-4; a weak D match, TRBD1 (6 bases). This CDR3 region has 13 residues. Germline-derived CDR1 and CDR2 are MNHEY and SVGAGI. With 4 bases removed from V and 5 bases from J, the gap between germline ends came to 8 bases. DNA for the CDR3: TGTGCCAGCAGTTTTGACAGGAATGAAAAACTGTTTTTT. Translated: CASSFDRNEKLFF.

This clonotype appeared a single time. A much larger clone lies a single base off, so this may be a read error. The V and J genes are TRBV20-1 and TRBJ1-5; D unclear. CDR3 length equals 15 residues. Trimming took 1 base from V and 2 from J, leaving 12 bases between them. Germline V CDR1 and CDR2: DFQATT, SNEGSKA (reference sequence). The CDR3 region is CSARVAWAGNQPQHF. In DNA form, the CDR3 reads TGCAGTGCTAGAGTGGCATGGGCAGGCAATCAGCCCCAGCATTTT.

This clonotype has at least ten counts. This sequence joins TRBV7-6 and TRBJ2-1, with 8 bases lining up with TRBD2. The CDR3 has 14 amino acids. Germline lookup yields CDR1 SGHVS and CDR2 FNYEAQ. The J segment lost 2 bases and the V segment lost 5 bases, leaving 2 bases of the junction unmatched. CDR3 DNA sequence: TGTGCCAGCAGCACTAGCGGCACCTACAATGAGCAGTTCTTC. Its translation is CASSTSGTYNEQFF.

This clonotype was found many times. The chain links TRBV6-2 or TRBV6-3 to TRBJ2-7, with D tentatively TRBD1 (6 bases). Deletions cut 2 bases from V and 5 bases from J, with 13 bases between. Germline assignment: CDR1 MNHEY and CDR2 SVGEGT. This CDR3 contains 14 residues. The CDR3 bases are TGTGCCAGCAGTTACCCCAGGGGCGACCACGAGCAGTACTTC. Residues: CASSYPRGDHEQYF.

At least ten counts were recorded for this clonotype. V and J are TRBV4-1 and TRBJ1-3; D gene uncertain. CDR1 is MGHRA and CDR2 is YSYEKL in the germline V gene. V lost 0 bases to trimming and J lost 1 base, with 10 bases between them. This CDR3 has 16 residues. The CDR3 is CASSQEPRLSGNTIYF. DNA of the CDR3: TGCGCCAGCAGCCAAGAACCCCGGCTATCTGGAAACACCATATATTTT.

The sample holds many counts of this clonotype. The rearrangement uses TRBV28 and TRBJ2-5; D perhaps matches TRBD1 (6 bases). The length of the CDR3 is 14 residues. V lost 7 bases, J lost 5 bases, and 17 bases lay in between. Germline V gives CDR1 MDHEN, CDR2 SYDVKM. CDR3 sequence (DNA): TGTGCCAGCACCGTCCAGGGGTCCCGGGAGACCCAGTACTTC. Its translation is CASTVQGSRETQYF.

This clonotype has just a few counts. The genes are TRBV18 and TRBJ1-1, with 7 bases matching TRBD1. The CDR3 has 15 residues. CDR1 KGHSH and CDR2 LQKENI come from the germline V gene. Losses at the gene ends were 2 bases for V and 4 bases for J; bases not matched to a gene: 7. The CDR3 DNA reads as TGTGCCAGCTCACCAACGAGGACAGGTGGCACTGAAGCTTTCTTT. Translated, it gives CASSPTRTGGTEAFF.

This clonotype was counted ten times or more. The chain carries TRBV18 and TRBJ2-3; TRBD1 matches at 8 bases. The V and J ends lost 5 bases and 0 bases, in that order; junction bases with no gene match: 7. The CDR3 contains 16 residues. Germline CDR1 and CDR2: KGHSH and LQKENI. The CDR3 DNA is TGTGCCAGCTCATCCCCGGACAGGGCGAGCACAGATACGCAGTATTTT. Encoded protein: CASSSPDRASTDTQYF. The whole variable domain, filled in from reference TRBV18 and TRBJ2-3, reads NAGVMQNPRHLVRRRGQEARLRCSPMKGHSHVYWYRQLPEEGLKFMVYLQKENIIDESGMPKERFSAEFPKEGPSILRIQQVVRGDSAAYFCASSSPDRASTDTQYFGPGTRLTVL.

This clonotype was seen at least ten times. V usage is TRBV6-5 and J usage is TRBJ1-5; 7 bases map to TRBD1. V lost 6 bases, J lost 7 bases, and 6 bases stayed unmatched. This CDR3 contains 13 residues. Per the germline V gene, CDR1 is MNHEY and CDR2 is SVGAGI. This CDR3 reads CASSWDRKQPQHF. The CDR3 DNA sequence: TGTGCCAGCAGCTGGGACAGAAAGCAGCCCCAGCATTTT.

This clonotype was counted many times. CDR3 DNA sequence: TGTGCCAGCAGCTTAGACAGCGCCTGGAATGAAAAACTGTTTTTT. This encodes CASSLDSAWNEKLFF. The chain is built from TRBV5-5 and TRBJ1-4, with a tentative D call TRBD1 (5 bases). Germline V CDR1 and CDR2: SGHKS, YYEKEE (reference sequence). The CDR3 spans 15 residues. Trimming stripped 2 bases from V and 5 bases from J, with 13 bases between.

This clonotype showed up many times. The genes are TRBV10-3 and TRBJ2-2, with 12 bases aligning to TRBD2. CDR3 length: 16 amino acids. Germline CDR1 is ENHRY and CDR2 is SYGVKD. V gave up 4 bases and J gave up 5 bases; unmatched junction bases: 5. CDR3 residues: CAISGLAGEGTGELFF. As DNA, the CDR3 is TGTGCCATCAGTGGACTAGCGGGAGAGGGGACCGGGGAGCTGTTTTTT.

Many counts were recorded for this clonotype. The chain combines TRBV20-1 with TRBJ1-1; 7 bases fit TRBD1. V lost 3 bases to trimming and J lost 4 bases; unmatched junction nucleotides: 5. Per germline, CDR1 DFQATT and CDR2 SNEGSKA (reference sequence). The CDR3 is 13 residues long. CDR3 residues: CSASRQGGTEAFF. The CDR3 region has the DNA TGCAGTGCTAGCCGACAGGGAGGCACTGAAGCTTTCTTT.